This record looks at one TCR beta chain sequence and its context. These data come from a study of T cell responses to AZD1222 COVID-19 vaccine. There are 13 residues in the CDR3. The germline V gene encodes CDR1 MDHEN and CDR2 SYDVKM. J lost 3 bases, V lost 8 bases, and 5 bases had no gene match. Profiling relied on immunoSEQ multiplex PCR, and the TCRdb table lists in-frame clones only, not all of them. The sample contains approximately 70,000 clones, over 80% of which appear only once. This TCR came from an adult in good health. The source was peripheral blood, collected on day 0 of AZD1222 vaccination. V is TRBV28 and J is TRBJ2-5; 8 positions agree with TRBD2. The CDR3 reads CASRLANEETQYF. In nucleotides, the CDR3 is TGTGCCAGCCGACTAGCGAACGAAGAGACCCAGTACTTC.